This T cell receptor (beta chain) was identified in a study of blood T cell repertoires in COVID-19 (dated by TCRdb to 2020 to 2022). Turning to the overall study: The collaborator samples originated in the United States, Italy and Spain and spanned the acute and convalescent phases of COVID-19. The repertoires were released in a freely available public database intended as a resource for research on the immune response to SARS-CoV-2. The prospective study material was composed of cDNA or gDNA derived from T cells, B-cell-depleted T cells, or PBMCs. The dataset comprised deeply sampled blood TCRbeta repertoires from subjects exposed to, actively infected with, or recovered from COVID-19. The sample metadata nearly always contained a de-identified subject ID, COVID-19 status, age in years and sex. Samples came from the ongoing ImmuneRACE study (first 160 participants) plus 1,254 subjects from 6 global collaborators. Where available, HLA class I and class II types were obtained from metadata supplied by the sample provider rather than from assay-based typing.

The study at large found these results: Clinical and demographic metadata were provided uncurated, with the amount varying by source and participant.

V ends up 3 bases short and J 4 bases short, with an unmatched junction base count of 11. CDR1 SGDLS and CDR2 YYNGEE were looked up in the germline V gene. The CDR3 holds 16 amino acids from the cysteine to the phenylalanine. Only the CDR3 portion is preserved as DNA: 48 bases, with reading frame beginning at the first base. Participants in the prospective study were aged about 18 to 95 years, lived in 24 United States geographic areas, and enrolled through a virtual design. In the prospective study, cohorts were assigned on the basis of participant-reported clinical history obtained from a screening survey and a study questionnaire. Each participant in the prospective study had whole blood, serum and a nasopharyngeal or oropharyngeal swab collected by mobile phlebotomists. Over a roughly 2-month period, participants in the prospective study had the option of providing additional blood draws and questionnaires. Blood samples from the prospective study were shipped frozen or at room temperature prior to DNA extraction.

This clone occurred a few times. Its antigen specificity is not known. Base qualities are not provided; no much larger clone lies one nucleotide away. TCRbeta CDR3 regions were amplified from genomic DNA by means of the immunoSEQ Assay, a bias-controlled multiplex PCR. The original methods were these. The number of nucleated cells in each sample was estimated from the amplification of reference gene primers within the assay. To quantify the absolute abundance of each unique TCRbeta CDR3 rearrangement, sequence reads were collapsed and filtered. For each sample, productive Simpson clonality was calculated as the square root of Simpson's diversity index over productive rearrangements. This immuneACCESS table, as held by TCRdb, lists in-frame sequences with V and J called but not all clones. Of the missing ones, under half trace to an unresolved V gene in checked studies; the others have no known cause. V and J calls and clone size are given by that table; D and trimming were obtained from the DNA. The sample table shows about 190,000 clones, and roughly 82% are seen once. Jointly, the top ten make up roughly 5.2% of the sample.

The sample comprised PBMCs or T cells enriched from blood (not recorded which). The chain couples TRBV9 to TRBJ2-5, with 8 bases aligning to TRBD1. The clonotype originates from a woman in her fifties or sixties with acute COVID-19. The DNA reads as follows: TGTGCCAGCAGCGAGCCCTCAGACAGGGGAGGAGAGACCCAGTACTTC. This translates into CASSEPSDRGGETQYF.